The T cell receptor beta chain described here comes from a study of T cells in Graves' hyperthyroidism and ophthalmopathy (dated by TCRdb to the late 2010s). As for the study more broadly: Peripheral blood samples were taken at initial diagnosis, before any treatment was given. To identify TCR V-J signatures that set the groups apart, the researchers used a discovery cohort of 100 or so patients, made up of fewer than 50 with Graves' ophthalmopathy and about 60 with stable Graves' hyperthyroidism. Prospective prediction of ophthalmopathy was tested in an independent validation cohort consisting of 18 to 20 hyperthyroidism patients and about 17 patients who later progressed to ophthalmopathy. The roughly 100 discovery patients were randomly split 7:3 into training and test sets. In about 6 Graves' hyperthyroidism patients, the study also compared T-cell repertoires from thyroid tissue with T-cell repertoires from blood. After sampling, hyperthyroidism patients received methimazole starting at 30 mg daily, and ophthalmopathy patients received high-dose intravenous methylprednisolone. According to the paper, TCR Vbeta CDR3 sequencing was carried out on some 140 peripheral blood samples, which came from approximately 43 ophthalmopathy, around 74 hyperthyroidism and some 17 progressor patients. General study outcomes and caveats: Blood samples also contained most of the expanded thyroid clonotypes (frequency above 0.001), which suggests that blood repertoires may reflect thyroid immune responses. A 13 V-J signature model separated ophthalmopathy from stable hyperthyroidism, with about 90% sensitivity and about 81% specificity in cross-validation and 80%/75% in testing. No statistical method was used to fix the sample size in advance, and group allocation was not hidden from the investigators. In validation, the model predicted progression to ophthalmopathy with approximately 71% sensitivity and around 72% specificity, a median of approximately 6.7 months before onset.

The CDR3, from cysteine to phenylalanine, totals 14 residues. CDR3 DNA only is kept here, 42 bases in frame from base 1. Hyperthyroidism patients were aged 18 to 65 years and newly diagnosed, with disease duration of less than 2 months. Patients with uncontrolled infections, other autoimmune diseases, pregnancy or lactation were excluded. Diagnoses relied on clinical symptoms, serum thyroxine and TRAb, thyroid ultrasound and orbital computed tomography. Blood from progressor patients was collected at the time of first diagnosis with hyperthyroidism, before any ophthalmopathy symptoms had appeared. PBMCs were isolated from approximately 10 ml of fresh peripheral blood by Ficoll-Paque density gradient centrifugation. Progressor patients were first diagnosed with Graves' hyperthyroidism and then developed ophthalmopathy during follow-up. Total RNA was extracted with Trizol reagent, and quality was checked on an Agilent 2100 Bioanalyzer.

The table lists this clonotype with a few counts. The antigen it recognizes is unknown. Its ends do not fully match the called genes, so a read error is possible. Amplification of TCR beta CDR3 regions was carried out from RNA transcripts. The TCR CDR3 was subjected to a first round of RT-PCR using the HTBI primer set and the Qiagen OneStep RT-PCR kit. The libraries were constructed in a second round of multiplex PCR and then size-selected and purified. Libraries were sequenced paired-end with 100 bp reads on an Illumina HiSeq2000. The paper's data handling went like this. SOAPnuke was used to process the raw data, with reads discarded if the reads contained adapters or uncalled bases, had a mean Phred below 15, or lacked an exact constant-primer or identifier match. COPE v1.2.5 was used to merge the high-quality paired reads, and each unique nucleotide sequence was defined as a clonotype. MiTCR v1.1 was used to align clonotypes to the IMGT TRBV, TRBD and TRBJ reference segments. The analysis included only V-J combinations with a frequency above 0.0001, which together covered roughly 99% of the repertoires. A TCS score was defined as the ratio between F50 (clonal expansion) and ExV (chaos), using BLOSUM62-based TCRdist between CDR3 peptides within each V-J. Welch's t-statistics and random forest reduced around 550 V-J features to 10 to 15, which were used in a naive Bayes classifier (R e1071). TCRdb passed the public sequencing reads through fastp at Q25 and MiXCR, retaining productive beta sequences. Each entry is one CDR3 protein sequence, shown with its most common DNA and genes. The V and J calls were not made by the authors but by TCRdb's processing. The table for this sample lists about 720,000 distinct CDR3 sequences; roughly 20% of them were counted only once. The ten largest account for over 15% of the sample.

The V and J genes are TRBV12-3 or TRBV12-4 and TRBJ1-3; a confident D gene designation cannot be given. Sequencing was done on a sample of blood. This receptor was obtained from a woman aged 45-65 years with Graves' hyperthyroidism that later progressed to Graves' ophthalmopathy. The nucleotide sequence reads TGTGCCAGCAGGGAACGGGTTTCTGGAGACACCATATATTTT. The translation is CASRERVSGDTIYF.